The sequence of this T cell receptor (beta chain) was determined in a study of cytomegalovirus exposure and HLA in healthy donors. Study findings and constraints: The study designated roughly 160 TCR beta chains cytomegalovirus-associated.

This CDR3 has 13 residues. V was shortened by 9 bases and J by 2 bases, with 10 bases between the two germline ends. Germline V gene sequence: CDR1 SGHTA, CDR2 FQGTGA. Turning to this clone: As yet, its antigen is unknown.

This PCR relied on a set of 60 Vbeta primers and 13 Jbeta primers. Profiled with immunoSEQ multiplex PCR; TCRdb holds only in-frame clones, not every one. Altogether 150,000 or so clones are present, about three quarters being singletons, with the ten largest covering about 13%. This TCR was recovered from a man aged 40-55 years in good health and CMV-seropositive. The specimen was PBMCs. The rearrangement uses TRBV7-3 and TRBJ2-2; no reliable D call. The CDR3 DNA reads as TGTGCCAGTTCGTATGGCAACACCGGGGAGCTGTTTTTT. It specifies CASSYGNTGELFF.